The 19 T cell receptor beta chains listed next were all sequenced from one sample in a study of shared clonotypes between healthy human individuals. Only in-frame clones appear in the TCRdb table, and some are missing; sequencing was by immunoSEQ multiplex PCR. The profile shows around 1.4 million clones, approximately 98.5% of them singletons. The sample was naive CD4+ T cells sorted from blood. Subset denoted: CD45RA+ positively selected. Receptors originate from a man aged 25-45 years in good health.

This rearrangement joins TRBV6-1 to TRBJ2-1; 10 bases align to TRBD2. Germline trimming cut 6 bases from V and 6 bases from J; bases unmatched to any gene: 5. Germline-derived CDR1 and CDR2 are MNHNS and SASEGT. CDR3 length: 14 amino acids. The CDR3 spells CASSPSGSLNEQFF. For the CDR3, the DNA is TGTGCCAGCAGCCCTAGCGGGAGTCTCAATGAGCAGTTCTTC.

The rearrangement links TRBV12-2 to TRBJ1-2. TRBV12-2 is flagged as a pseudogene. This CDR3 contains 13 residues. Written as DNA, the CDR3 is TGTGCAAGTCGTCCCCGTAGGAAAAGCGGCTACACCTTC. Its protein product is CASRPRRKSGYTF.

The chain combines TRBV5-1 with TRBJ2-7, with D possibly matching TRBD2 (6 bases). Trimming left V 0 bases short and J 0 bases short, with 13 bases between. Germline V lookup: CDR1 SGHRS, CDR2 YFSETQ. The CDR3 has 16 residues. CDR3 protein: CASSLARPGASYEQYF. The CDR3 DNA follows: TGCGCCAGCAGCTTGGCCCGTCCGGGAGCCTCCTACGAGCAGTACTTC. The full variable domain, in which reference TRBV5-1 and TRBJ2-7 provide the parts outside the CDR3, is KAGVTQTPRYLIKTRGQQVTLSCSPISGHRSVSWYQQTPGQGLQFLFEYFSETQRNKGNFPGRFSGRQFSNSRSEMNVSTLELGDSALYLCASSLARPGASYEQYFGPGTRLTVT.

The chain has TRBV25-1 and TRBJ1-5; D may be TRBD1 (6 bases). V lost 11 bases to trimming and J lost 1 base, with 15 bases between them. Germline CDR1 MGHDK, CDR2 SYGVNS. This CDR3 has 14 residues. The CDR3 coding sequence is TGTGCCCGTCGGGCGGGGGCAAGCAATCAGCCCCAGCATTTT. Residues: CARRAGASNQPQHF.

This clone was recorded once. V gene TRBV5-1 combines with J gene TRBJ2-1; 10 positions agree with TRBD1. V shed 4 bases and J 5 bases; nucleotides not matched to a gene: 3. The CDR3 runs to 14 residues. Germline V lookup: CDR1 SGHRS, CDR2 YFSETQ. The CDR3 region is CASSPGTGDNEQFF. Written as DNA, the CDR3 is TGCGCCAGCAGCCCAGGGACAGGGGACAATGAGCAGTTCTTC.

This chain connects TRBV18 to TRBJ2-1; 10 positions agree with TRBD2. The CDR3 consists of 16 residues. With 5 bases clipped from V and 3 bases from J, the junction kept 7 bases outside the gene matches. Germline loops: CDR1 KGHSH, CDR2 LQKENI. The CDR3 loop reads CASSILAGEGYNEQFF. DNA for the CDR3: TGTGCCAGCTCAATCCTAGCGGGAGAAGGCTACAATGAGCAGTTCTTC.

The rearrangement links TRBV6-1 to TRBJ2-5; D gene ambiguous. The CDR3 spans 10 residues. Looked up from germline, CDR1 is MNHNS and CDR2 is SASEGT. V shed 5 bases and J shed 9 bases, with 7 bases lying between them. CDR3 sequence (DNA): TGTGCCAGCAGTTCCCTGGCCCAGTACTTC. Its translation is CASSSLAQYF.

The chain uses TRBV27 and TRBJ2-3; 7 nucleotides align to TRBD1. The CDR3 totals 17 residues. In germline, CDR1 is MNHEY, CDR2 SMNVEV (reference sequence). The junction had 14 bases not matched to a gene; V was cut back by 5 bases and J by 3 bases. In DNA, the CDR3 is TGTGCCAGCAGTCTCACCACGGTAGGGGGCGCAACAGATACGCAGTATTTT. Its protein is CASSLTTVGGATDTQYF.

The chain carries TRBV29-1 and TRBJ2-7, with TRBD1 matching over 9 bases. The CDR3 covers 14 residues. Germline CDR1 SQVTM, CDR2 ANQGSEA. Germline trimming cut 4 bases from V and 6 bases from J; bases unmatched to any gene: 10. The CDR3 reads CSVVGTGLIAEQYF. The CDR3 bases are TGCAGCGTTGTCGGGACAGGGCTTATCGCCGAGCAGTACTTC.

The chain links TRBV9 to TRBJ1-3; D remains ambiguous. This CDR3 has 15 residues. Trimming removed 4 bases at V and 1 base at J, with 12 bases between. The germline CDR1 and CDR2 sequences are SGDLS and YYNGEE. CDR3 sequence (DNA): TGTGCCAGCAGCACCTCTGAAAGATCTGGAAACACCATATATTTT. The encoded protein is CASSTSERSGNTIYF.

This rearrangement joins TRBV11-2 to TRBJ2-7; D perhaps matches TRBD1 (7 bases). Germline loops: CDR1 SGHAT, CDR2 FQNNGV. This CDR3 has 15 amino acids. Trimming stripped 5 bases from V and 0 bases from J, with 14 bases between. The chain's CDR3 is CASSRPGGSSYEQYF. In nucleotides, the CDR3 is TGTGCCAGCAGCCGTCCAGGGGGGAGCTCCTACGAGCAGTACTTC. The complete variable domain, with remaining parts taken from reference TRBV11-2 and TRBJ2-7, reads EAGVAQSPRYKIIEKRQSVAFWCNPISGHATLYWYQQILGQGPKLLIQFQNNGVVDDSQLPKDRFSAERLKGVDSTLKIQPAKLEDSAVYLCASSRPGGSSYEQYFGPGTRLTVT.

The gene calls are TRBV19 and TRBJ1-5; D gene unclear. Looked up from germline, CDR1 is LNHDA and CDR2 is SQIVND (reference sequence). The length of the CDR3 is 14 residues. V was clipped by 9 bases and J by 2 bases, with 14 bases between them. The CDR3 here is CASKPSEGNQPQHF. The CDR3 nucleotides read TGTGCCAGCAAACCGAGTGAAGGCAATCAGCCCCAGCATTTT.

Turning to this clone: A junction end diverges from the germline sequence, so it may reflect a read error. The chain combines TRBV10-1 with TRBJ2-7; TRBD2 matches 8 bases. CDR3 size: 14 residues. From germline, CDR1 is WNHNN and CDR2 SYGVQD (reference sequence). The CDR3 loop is CASSESGAGASQIF. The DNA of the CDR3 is TGCGCCAGCAGTGAGTCGGGAGCGGGAGCTTCTCAAATCTTC.

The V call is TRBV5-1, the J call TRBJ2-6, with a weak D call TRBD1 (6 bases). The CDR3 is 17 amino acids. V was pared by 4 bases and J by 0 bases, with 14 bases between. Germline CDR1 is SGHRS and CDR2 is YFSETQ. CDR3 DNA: TGCGCCAGCAGCCCGGGCACAGGGATCTCTGGGGCCAACGTCCTGACTTTC. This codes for CASSPGTGISGANVLTF.

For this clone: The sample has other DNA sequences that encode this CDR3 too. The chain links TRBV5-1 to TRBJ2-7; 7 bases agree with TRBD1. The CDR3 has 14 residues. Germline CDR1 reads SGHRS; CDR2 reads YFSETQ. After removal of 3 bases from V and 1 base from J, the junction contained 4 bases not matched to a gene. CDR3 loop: CASSSLTGSYEQYF. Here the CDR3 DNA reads TGCGCCAGCAGCTCGTTGACAGGGTCCTACGAGCAGTACTTC.

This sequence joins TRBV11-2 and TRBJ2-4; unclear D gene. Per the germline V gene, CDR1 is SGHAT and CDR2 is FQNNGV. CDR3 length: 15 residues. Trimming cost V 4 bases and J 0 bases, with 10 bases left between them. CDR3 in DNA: TGTGCCAGCAGCTCTGTCACGCTAGCCAAAAACATTCAGTACTTC. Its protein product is CASSSVTLAKNIQYF.

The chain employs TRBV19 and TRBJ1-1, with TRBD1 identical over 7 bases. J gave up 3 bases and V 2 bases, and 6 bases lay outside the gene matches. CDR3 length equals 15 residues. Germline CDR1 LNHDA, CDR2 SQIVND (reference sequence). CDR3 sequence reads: CASSINQGGHTEAFF. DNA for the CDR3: TGTGCCAGTAGTATAAACCAGGGGGGGCACACTGAAGCTTTCTTT.

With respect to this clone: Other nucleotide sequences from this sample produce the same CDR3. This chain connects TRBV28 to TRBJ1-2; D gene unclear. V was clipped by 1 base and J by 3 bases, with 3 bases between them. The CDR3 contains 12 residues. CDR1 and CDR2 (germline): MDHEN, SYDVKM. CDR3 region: CASSLSDYGYTF. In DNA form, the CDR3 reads TGTGCCAGCAGTTTATCCGACTATGGCTACACCTTC.

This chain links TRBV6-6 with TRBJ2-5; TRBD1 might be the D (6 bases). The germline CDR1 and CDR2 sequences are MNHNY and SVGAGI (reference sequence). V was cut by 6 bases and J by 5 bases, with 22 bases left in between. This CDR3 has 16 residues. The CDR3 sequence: CASSPGAFLMAETQYF. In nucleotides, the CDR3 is TGTGCCAGCAGCCCAGGGGCGTTCCTCATGGCGGAGACCCAGTACTTC.